Listed below are T cell receptor beta chains from one sample, sequenced in a study of lymphopenia after photon versus proton radiotherapy. TCRdb's copy holds only in-frame clones and misses some; the assay was immunoSEQ multiplex PCR. Of fewer than 35,000 clones detected, 89% appear once; the ten largest clones hold less than 8%. Specimen: peripheral blood, collected from a patient treated with proton-based radiotherapy. These TCRs come from a woman between 70 and 85 years old with pancreatic cancer. Some clones in this sample may be carry-over from other donors' samples. The CDR3 runs from the conserved cysteine through the conserved F or W. The D gene is left open where the match is weak. Clone size is not always given. Where it is, it says once, few, many or a class for expanded clones.

cdr3_nt cdr3_aa clone_size cdr3_length j_call d_call v_call
TGCGCCAGCAGGGGACTTGAGTTTGATACGCAGTATTTT CASRGLEFDTQYF once 13 TRBJ2-3 . TRBV10-2
TGTGCCTGGGCACTCGGACAGGGGGCGAACACCGGGGAGCTGTTTTTT CAWALGQGANTGELFF . 16 TRBJ2-2 TRBD1 TRBV30
TGTGCCATCAATGGCCAGCAGCAAGAGACCCAGTACTTC CAINGQQQETQYF . 13 TRBJ2-5 . TRBV10-3
TGTGCCAGCTCCGGATTCCTAACTAGCGACATTCAGTACTTC CASSGFLTSDIQYF once 14 TRBJ2-4 TRBD2 TRBV28
TGTGCCAGCAGTGAGACCCGGACAGGTCCGGGGGATGAGCAGTTCTTC CASSETRTGPGDEQFF . 16 TRBJ2-1 . TRBV25-1
TGTGCCAGCAGCCCGAGGACAGGGTCGAACCGGGGAGCTGTTTTT CASSPRTGSNRGAVF . 15 TRBJ2-2 TRBD1 TRBV9
TGTGCCAGTAGTATAATGACAGGGGGCAATCAGCCCCAGCATTTT CASSIMTGGNQPQHF . 15 TRBJ1-5 TRBD1 TRBV19
TGTGCCAGCAGCGTAACCGGGACGTTCGCCTACGAGCAGTACTTC CASSVTGTFAYEQYF . 15 TRBJ2-7 . TRBV7-9
TGTGCCAGCAGCTCGGGCCTGGCCAGGGGCTACCAAGAGACCCAGTACTTC CASSSGLARGYQETQYF . 17 TRBJ2-5 . TRBV7-3
TGCGCCAGCAGCCCTGGACAGAGGGGCGAGCAGTACTTC CASSPGQRGEQYF . 13 TRBJ2-7 . TRBV5-1
TGCAGCGCACCCCTAGGGAGCAGGTCCGACTACAATGAGCAGTTCTTC CSAPLGSRSDYNEQFF . 16 TRBJ2-1 . TRBV29-1
TGCGCCAGCAGCCCTGCCCCCCGACAGGGGGGCACAGATACGCAGTATTTT CASSPAPRQGGTDTQYF once 17 TRBJ2-3 TRBD1 TRBV5-1
TGTGCCTGGGACCAGGGGAATCCTAATGAAAAACTGTTTTTT CAWDQGNPNEKLFF . 14 TRBJ1-4 . TRBV30
TGTGCCACCAGCAGAGCGGTAGGCACCACTAACTATGGCTACACCTTC CATSRAVGTTNYGYTF . 16 TRBJ1-2 . TRBV15
TGTGCCAGCAGCTTAGGGGGCGACAATTCCTACGAGCAGTACTTC CASSLGGDNSYEQYF . 15 TRBJ2-7 . TRBV7-8
TGTGCCAGCGCCCAAGATTACGAGCAGTACTTC CASAQDYEQYF . 11 TRBJ2-7 . TRBV7-6
TGTGCCAGCAGCTTTCTAGCGGGAGGGAATGAGCAGTTCTTC CASSFLAGGNEQFF . 14 TRBJ2-1 TRBD2 TRBV5-4
TGCGCCAGCACCCGGGGGCTACAAGAGACCCAGTACTTC CASTRGLQETQYF . 13 TRBJ2-5 . TRBV5-1
TGTGCCACCTCGGCGGGAGGGGGGGTCGATACGCAGTATTTT CATSAGGGVDTQYF . 14 TRBJ2-3 TRBD2 TRBV2
TGTGCCAGCAGCTTAACGACAGGGGGGTTCTATGGCTACACCTTC CASSLTTGGFYGYTF . 15 TRBJ1-2 TRBD1 TRBV11-2
TGTGCTGATATAAACCGGGACCCCAACAATGAGCAGTTCTTC CADINRDPNNEQFF . 14 TRBJ2-1 . TRBV27
TGTGCCAGCAGGGTCCCGGGACTAGCGGGAGTTAGGCAGTACTTC CASRVPGLAGVRQYF . 15 TRBJ2-7 TRBD2 TRBV6-5
TGTGCCAGCAGTTCTCGGGCACCCCTCCACTTT CASSSRAPLHF . 11 TRBJ1-6 . TRBV28
TGTGCCAGCAGCCAGGACAGGGTCTCCTCCTACGAGCAGTACTTC CASSQDRVSSYEQYF . 15 TRBJ2-7 TRBD1 TRBV11-2
TGCGCCAGCAGCCGAACGACCCAGCGAGGACAGGAAGATTATCCCTATTCACCCCTCCACTTT CASSRTTQRGQEDYPYSPLHF . 21 TRBJ1-6 TRBD1 TRBV5-1
TGTGCCTGGAGTTCCGGGACAGGGGGCGCTGGCTACACCTTC CAWSSGTGGAGYTF few 14 TRBJ1-2 TRBD1 TRBV30